This T cell receptor beta chain was recorded in a study of control samples from healthy donors and cancer patients. Measured with immunoSEQ multiplex PCR; TCRdb has only the in-frame clones, and not every one. The repertoire holds 80,000 to 100,000 clones, with 79% as singletons. The CDR3 totals 15 residues. CDR1 is SGHAT, CDR2 FQNNGV, per germline. V shed 1 base and J 6 bases; nucleotides not matched to a gene: 6. Sequenced input: blood. This sequence was found in a woman aged 25 to 45 in good health. The chain employs TRBV11-2 and TRBJ2-3; 8 nucleotides match TRBD2. CDR3 amino acids: CASSLVGGVGDTQYF. The CDR3 nucleotides read TGTGCCAGCAGCTTAGTCGGGGGGGTGGGTGATACGCAGTATTTT.